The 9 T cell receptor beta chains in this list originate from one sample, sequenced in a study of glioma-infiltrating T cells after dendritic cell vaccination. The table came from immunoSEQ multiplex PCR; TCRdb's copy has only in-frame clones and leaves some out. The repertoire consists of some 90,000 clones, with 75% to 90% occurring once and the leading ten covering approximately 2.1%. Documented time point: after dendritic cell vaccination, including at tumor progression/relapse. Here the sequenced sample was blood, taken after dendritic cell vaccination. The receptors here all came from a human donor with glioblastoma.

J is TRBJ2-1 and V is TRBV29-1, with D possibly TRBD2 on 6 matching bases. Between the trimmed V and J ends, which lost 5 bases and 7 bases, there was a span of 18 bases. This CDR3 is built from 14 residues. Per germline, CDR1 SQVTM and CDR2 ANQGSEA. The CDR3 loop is CSVPRAGPRNEQFF. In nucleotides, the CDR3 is TGCAGCGTTCCTAGGGCGGGACCTCGGAATGAGCAGTTCTTC.

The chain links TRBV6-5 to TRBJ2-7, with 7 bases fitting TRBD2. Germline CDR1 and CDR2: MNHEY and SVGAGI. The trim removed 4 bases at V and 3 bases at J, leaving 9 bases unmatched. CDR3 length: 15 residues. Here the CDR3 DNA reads TGTGCCAGCAGTTCGTTCAGCGGGAAGGACTACGAGCAGTACGTC. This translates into CASSSFSGKDYEQYV.

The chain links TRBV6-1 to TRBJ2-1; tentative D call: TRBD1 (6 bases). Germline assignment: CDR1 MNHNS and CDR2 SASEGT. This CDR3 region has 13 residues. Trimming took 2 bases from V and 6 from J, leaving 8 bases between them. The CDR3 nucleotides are TGTGCCAGCAGTGAAAGGGGGAGCAATGAGCAGTTCTTC. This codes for CASSERGSNEQFF.

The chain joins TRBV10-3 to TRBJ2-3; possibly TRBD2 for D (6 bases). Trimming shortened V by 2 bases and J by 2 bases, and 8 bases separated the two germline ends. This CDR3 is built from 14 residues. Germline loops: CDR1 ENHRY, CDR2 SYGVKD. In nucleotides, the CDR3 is TGTGCCATCAGTGAGGAGGGACTCACAGATACGCAGTATTTT. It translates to CAISEEGLTDTQYF.

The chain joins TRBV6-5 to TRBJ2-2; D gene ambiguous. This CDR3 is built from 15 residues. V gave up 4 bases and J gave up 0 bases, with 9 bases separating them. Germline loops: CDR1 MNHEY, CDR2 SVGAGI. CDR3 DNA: TGTGCCAGCAGTTTAGCTATAGCGAACACCGGGGAGCTGTTTTTT. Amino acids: CASSLAIANTGELFF.

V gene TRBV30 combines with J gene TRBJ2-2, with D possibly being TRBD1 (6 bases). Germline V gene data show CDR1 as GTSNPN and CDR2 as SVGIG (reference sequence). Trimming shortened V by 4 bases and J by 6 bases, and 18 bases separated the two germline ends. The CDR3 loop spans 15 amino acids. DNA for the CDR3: TGTGCCTGGAATTTTAGGGGGAGTTTGTCCGGGGAGCTGTTTTTT. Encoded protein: CAWNFRGSLSGELFF.

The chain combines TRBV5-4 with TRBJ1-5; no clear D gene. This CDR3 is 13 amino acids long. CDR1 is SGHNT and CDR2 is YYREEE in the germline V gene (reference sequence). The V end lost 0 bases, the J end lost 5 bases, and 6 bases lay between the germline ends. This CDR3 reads CASSLAGYQPQHF. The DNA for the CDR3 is TGTGCCAGCAGCTTGGCGGGGTATCAGCCCCAGCATTTT.

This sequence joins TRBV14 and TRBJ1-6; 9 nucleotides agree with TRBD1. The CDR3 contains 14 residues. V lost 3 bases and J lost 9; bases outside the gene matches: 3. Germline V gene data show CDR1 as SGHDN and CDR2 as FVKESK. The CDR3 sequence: CASSQGQGGSPLHF. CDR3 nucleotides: TGTGCCAGCAGCCAGGGACAGGGTGGTTCACCCCTCCACTTT.

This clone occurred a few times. The CDR3 reads CASIRGRAEDTQYF. CDR3 in DNA: TGTGCCAGCATCCGCGGGAGGGCCGAAGATACGCAGTATTTT. J is TRBJ2-3 and V is TRBV7-8, with TRBD2 identical over 9 bases. Germline V lookup: CDR1 SGHVS, CDR2 FQNEAQ. CDR3 length: 14 amino acids. V gave up 7 bases and J gave up 5 bases; unmatched junction bases: 7.